This TCR beta chain was found in a study of response to subunit inactivated influenza vaccine. General study points: Each seasonal influenza vaccination recruits few new T cells, the authors suggested.

Via MiXCR, TCRdb re-called the RT-PCR reads, giving one row per CDR3 protein. This sample has approximately 490,000 distinct CDR3 sequences, with approximately 7.7% found just once. Trimming took off 5 bases at V and 5 bases at J, with 9 bases between the two ends. Germline V gives CDR1 SGHVS, CDR2 FQNEAQ. CDR3 length: 12 amino acids. As regards this clonotype: The antigen is undetermined.

The chain couples TRBV7-8 to TRBJ2-5; unclear D gene. Sequenced material: PBMCs from blood, taken 23 months after vaccination. This receptor was obtained from a man aged 50-75 years who received an inactivated influenza vaccine. Here the CDR3 DNA reads TGTGCCAGCAGCCCGATTTGGGAGACCCAGTACTTC. Translated: CASSPIWETQYF.